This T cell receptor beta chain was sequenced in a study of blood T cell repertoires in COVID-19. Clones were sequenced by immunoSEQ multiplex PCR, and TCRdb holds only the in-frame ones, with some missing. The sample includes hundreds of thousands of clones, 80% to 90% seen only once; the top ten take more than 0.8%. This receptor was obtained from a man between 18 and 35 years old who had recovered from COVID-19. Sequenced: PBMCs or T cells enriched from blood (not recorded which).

CDR3 protein: CASSQTGWGSYEQYF. As DNA, the CDR3 is TGTGCCAGCAGTCAAACGGGGTGGGGTTCCTACGAGCAGTACTTC. The V and J genes are TRBV3-1 (or the pseudogene TRBV3-2) and TRBJ2-7, with D possibly matching TRBD2 (5 bases). The CDR3 has 15 residues. V lost 6 bases, J lost 1 base, and 16 bases lay in between. Germline assignment: CDR1 LGHDT and CDR2 YNNKEL (reference sequence).